This entry lists 12 T cell receptor beta chains sequenced from one sample in a study of identical twins. TCRdb processed the 5' RACE reads anew with MiXCR; each CDR3 protein has one entry. The data show a few hundred thousand distinct CDR3 sequences, with roughly 9.9% seen just once and roughly 3% held by the top ten. These same data were also listed under a study on yellow fever vaccine responses in identical twins.

Input material: PBMCs. The receptors stem from a woman between 18 and 29 years old in good health.

This sequence joins TRBV2 and TRBJ2-3, with D unresolved. The CDR3 consists of 13 residues. Germline V lookup: CDR1 SNHLY, CDR2 FYNNEI. V was cut by 7 bases and J by 6 bases, with 14 bases left in between. The CDR3 region has the DNA TGTGCCAGCACCGACCCCTACTCCGATACGCAGTATTTT. Its protein is CASTDPYSDTQYF.

This clonotype has a handful of counts. The chain is built from TRBV3-1 and TRBJ2-3, with 7 nucleotides matching TRBD2. V shed 1 base, J shed 0 bases, and the junction held 1 base outside the gene matches. This CDR3 comprises 15 residues. Germline V gene data show CDR1 as LGHDT and CDR2 as YNNKEL (reference sequence). CDR3 loop: CASSQGTSSTDTQYF. The CDR3 nucleotides are TGTGCCAGCAGCCAAGGGACTAGTAGCACAGATACGCAGTATTTT.

Ten or more counts support this clonotype. The chain carries TRBV7-9 and TRBJ2-1; 7 positions agree with TRBD1. The CDR3 runs to 12 residues. V trimming: 5 bases; J trimming: 12 bases; junction bases outside the gene matches: 7. Germline assignment: CDR1 SEHNR and CDR2 FQNEAQ (reference sequence). The CDR3 DNA follows: TGTGCCAGCAGCCCGACAGGGCTACTGCAGTTCTTC. Translating gives CASSPTGLLQFF.

This clonotype was picked up many times. The CDR3 DNA reads as TGTGCCAGCAGCTCCGGCAGGGGGCTACGCTACGAGCAGTACTTC. Protein sequence: CASSSGRGLRYEQYF. The chain combines TRBV7-2 with TRBJ2-7; the match to TRBD1 covers 8 bases. The CDR3 runs to 15 residues. Looked up from germline, CDR1 is SGHTA and CDR2 is FQGNSA. V was clipped by 4 bases and J by 3 bases; unmatched bases: 8.

This clonotype was seen more than once but under ten times. The chain joins TRBV29-1 to TRBJ2-7; D unclear. The germline CDR1 and CDR2 sequences are SQVTM and ANQGSEA. Trimming removed 1 base from V and 6 bases from J, with 13 bases in between. This CDR3 spans 13 amino acids. The CDR3 DNA is TGCAGCGTTGAAGGGACCACCACCGCCGAGCAGTACTTC. It specifies CSVEGTTTAEQYF.

This clonotype was seen many times. V usage is TRBV12-3 or TRBV12-4 and J usage is TRBJ1-2; D not resolved. Trimming pared 6 bases from V and 5 bases from J, leaving 16 bases between. The CDR3 loop spans 14 amino acids. In nucleotides, the CDR3 is TGTGCCAGCAGACGGGCCGGCGGATATTATGGCTACACCTTC. Protein: CASRRAGGYYGYTF.

This clonotype has more than one count but fewer than ten. The chain has TRBV27 and TRBJ2-7; 7 positions agree with TRBD1. This CDR3 is 13 amino acids long. The V gene's germline CDR1 is MNHEY and CDR2 SMNVEV (reference sequence). With 5 bases clipped from V and 7 bases from J, the junction kept 8 bases outside the gene matches. The CDR3 DNA follows: TGTGCCAGCAGTCCCAAGACAGGGAGAGAGCAGTACTTC. This translates into CASSPKTGREQYF.

This clonotype was observed a few times. The chain recombines TRBV20-1 with TRBJ1-6; 9 nucleotides line up with TRBD1. Germline CDR1 is DFQATT and CDR2 is SNEGSKA (reference sequence). The CDR3 consists of 13 residues. The V gene end was trimmed by 6 bases and the J gene end by 8 bases; junction bases not matched to a gene: 5. The CDR3 spells CSAGDRADSPLHF. The CDR3 nucleotides read TGCAGTGCCGGGGACAGGGCTGATTCACCCCTCCACTTT.

Details on this clonotype: A single base separates this from a much larger clone, so it may be a read error. The final CDR3 position lacks the conserved phenylalanine or tryptophan, pointing to a likely read error. V gene TRBV7-9 combines with J gene TRBJ2-7, with TRBD1 as a possible D gene (5 bases). The V and J ends lost 0 bases and 2 bases respectively, with 14 bases between them. Germline values: CDR1 SEHNR, CDR2 FQNEAQ (reference sequence). The CDR3 covers 16 residues. The CDR3: CASSLAGRGLTYEQYY. Written as DNA, the CDR3 is TGTGCCAGCAGCTTAGCTGGAAGGGGATTGACCTACGAGCAGTACTAC.

The chain couples TRBV7-3 to TRBJ2-1, with a possible D match to TRBD1 (5 bases). The CDR3 length is 13 residues. Germline V gene lookup returns CDR1 SGHTA and CDR2 FQGTGA. Trimming stripped 5 bases from V and 8 bases from J, with 13 bases between. CDR3 loop: CASSIQGSDEQFF. CDR3 coding DNA: TGTGCCAGCAGCATCCAGGGTTCGGATGAGCAGTTCTTC.

This clonotype was observed a handful of times. The V and J genes are TRBV14 and TRBJ2-1, with D perhaps matching TRBD1 (5 bases). Germline-derived CDR1 and CDR2 are SGHDN and FVKESK. This CDR3 has 17 amino acids. Between the trimmed V and J ends, which lost 0 bases and 4 bases, there was a span of 16 bases. Here the CDR3 reads CASSQEGLDLIYNEQFF. CDR3 in DNA: TGTGCCAGCAGCCAAGAGGGGCTTGACCTAATTTACAATGAGCAGTTCTTC.

In its sample, this clonotype was seen many times. This rearrangement joins TRBV20-1 to TRBJ1-4; perhaps TRBD1 as D (5 bases). V was pared by 6 bases and J by 6 bases, with 17 bases between. The CDR3 consists of 14 residues. Germline CDR1 is DFQATT and CDR2 is SNEGSKA (reference sequence). The chain's CDR3 is CSAPSLRADEKLFF. Here the CDR3 DNA reads TGCAGTGCCCCCTCTCTCAGGGCGGATGAAAAACTGTTTTTT.